The source of this T cell receptor (beta chain) is a study of blood T cells in healthy people across ages. General study results and limits: It was not possible, with unsorted PBMCs, to conclusively compare naive and antigen-experienced cells. Getting older went along with TCR beta diversity per million T cells dropping roughly linearly. Estimates drawn from one million T cells were deemed to understate diversity.

Sample-barcoded 5' priming and a J-beta primer mix drove a second PCR of roughly 6 to 12 cycles. TCRdb reprocessed the 5' RACE reads with MiXCR, giving one entry per CDR3 protein. The table shows approximately 490,000 distinct CDR3 sequences, with 24% occurring only once. Germline CDR1 MGHDK, CDR2 SYGVNS. The CDR3 spans 16 residues. V lost 1 base to trimming and J lost 4 bases; unmatched junction nucleotides: 5. There are many counts of this clonotype. Its antigen is not known. The sample also formed part of further work on T cells of mothers and their children.

The source is a boy between 10 and 17 years old in good health. Sample: blood. The chain uses TRBV25-1 and TRBJ2-1; 9 nucleotides line up with TRBD2. CDR3 amino acids: CASSESASGTYNEQFF. CDR3 in DNA: TGTGCCAGCAGTGAATCGGCTAGCGGGACGTACAATGAGCAGTTCTTC.